This TCR beta chain was sequenced in a study of low-dose radiotherapy and immunotherapy resistance in tumors. At the level of the study: At a dose of 200 mg/m2, intravenous cyclophosphamide was given every two weeks, one day before radiation and immunotherapy.

Trimming cost V 2 bases and J 13 bases; bases outside gene matches: 14. Germline CDR1 MNHEY, CDR2 SMNVEV (reference sequence). CDR3 size: 15 residues. Time point: after trial treatment. The treatment here: LDRT plus nivolumab, ipilimumab, low-dose cyclophosphamide and aspirin (RACIN trial). Patients qualified if they had advanced solid tumors that lacked tumor-infiltrating lymphocytes. With TRAV- and TRBV-specific primers, first-strand cDNA was made, covering the alpha and beta chains. It was with a constant-region primer and a V-primer adapter that TCRs were amplified over roughly 19 PCR cycles. Following isolation, mRNA was amplified via in vitro transcription. TCRdb itself ran the reads through MiXCR, one entry per CDR3 protein. The repertoire holds tens of thousands of distinct CDR3 sequences, roughly 17% seen once, with less than 1.5% in the top ten. A remark on this clonotype: With only one base between it and a far larger clone, this is likely a read error.

This receptor was identified in a male donor with prostate cancer. This sequence joins TRBV27 and TRBJ2-1; 7 bases fit TRBD1. The sequences come from PBMCs, collected after low-dose radiotherapy plus immunotherapy. The DNA for the CDR3 is TGTGCCAGCAGTTTACGCCGGACAGGTGCGGAGACCCAGTTCTTC. Translating gives CASSLRRTGAETQFF.